The table lists the clone carrying this T cell receptor (beta chain) with many counts. What it recognizes is unknown. CDR3 length: 15 residues. The germline V gene has CDR1 SGHVS and CDR2 FQNEAQ. V dropped 5 bases and J dropped 3 bases, with 14 bases sitting between them. This specimen comes from a study of T cell repertoires in cytomegalovirus infection. Study background: Indications came from public TCR beta signatures; they pointed to CMV infection and to a matching HLA type.

Study-wide points: Summed frequency of public TCR beta families distinguished CMV carriers with the relevant HLA. The ex vivo response showed dominance by HLA-C-restricted CMV-specific TCR beta clonotypes.

One entry per CDR3 protein, called by TCRdb with MiXCR from the reads. The repertoire holds about 570,000 distinct CDR3 sequences, with about 39% as singletons. This chain joins TRBV7-8 and TRBJ2-1; tentative D call: TRBD2 (6 bases). The source material was cultured PBMCs, sampled from culture after CMV antigen stimulation. The sequence came from a human donor in good health (CMV status not recorded). Some clones in this sample may be carry-over from other donors' samples. The DNA of the CDR3 is TGTGCCAGCAGCCCTGGACTGGGGGGCTACAATGAGCAGTTCTTC. This sequence encodes CASSPGLGGYNEQFF.